The rows below give T cell receptor beta chains drawn from one sample of a study of control samples from healthy donors and cancer patients. Some clones are missing from TCRdb's copy, which holds only in-frame ones; the method was immunoSEQ multiplex PCR. The sample has some 70,000 clones, nearly 85% seen once. Sequenced material: blood. The receptors come from a man aged 60-69 years in good health. Each CDR3 is given without its conserved first and last residue.

v_call cdr3_aa
TRBV13 ASSHIAGAGGNTIY
TRBV10-3 AISGTSNNEQF
TRBV5-6 ASSLKGTDTQY
TRBV5-1 ASSLTRGQGGYEQY
TRBV4-1 ASSTQPWTGSVGNYGYT
TRBV20-1 SAKVTHTQY
TRBV7-2 ASSPSRGHSGNTIY
TRBV4-3 ASSPRLGHSNTEAF
TRBV9 ASSPGSISSYEQY
TRBV5-1 ASSLVAQSSYEQY
TRBV7-2 ASSLAGGTRTEAF
TRBV7-8 ASLETLAGGVPYNEQF
TRBV7-2 ASSLNAGGSTDTQY
TRBV19 ASSIGVLVGVNEQF
TRBV6-2/TRBV6-3 ASSYPGGMREAF
TRBV9 ASSVAGGPRDTQY
TRBV19 ASGAKGGLMNTEAF
TRBV3-1/TRBV3-2 ASSQNPTVGTDTQY
TRBV28 ASSSHTSGRGDEQY
TRBV5-1 ASSFGHSTGELF
TRBV19 ASSIGRKDSSNQPQH
TRBV29-1 SGSRAFGNTEAF
TRBV15 ATSRDRGPYEQY
TRBV6-5 ASSSQGSYNSPLH
TRBV7-2 ASGVGPSVNNSPLH
TRBV6-2/TRBV6-3 ASSRRYNSPLH
TRBV6-5 ASSLGLAVDEQF
TRBV18 ASSPLGQGTNNEQF
TRBV11-1 ASSPRTENTEAF
TRBV4-2 ASSQVTQLAGGPTGELF
TRBV10-3 AITSGQGGGNTIY
TRBV6-5 ASSYSSTGKYGYT
TRBV18 ASSPPGGSSYNEQF
TRBV5-6 ASSPQGLQFSPLH
TRBV20-1 SASAGGGTNEKLF
TRBV7-2 ASSLQRGGTGELF
TRBV4-1 ASSQVPGHFYEQY
TRBV5-1 ASSLVGAAQETQY
TRBV13 ASSLYYEQY
TRBV15 ATSRTGLNADTQY
TRBV7-9 ASSFTGHGYT
TRBV4-2 ASSYRPTSGASTDTQY
TRBV29-1 SVSRGSNQPQH
TRBV7-2 ASSFAGTGFETQY
TRBV7-2 ASSPRWTGPNNEQF
TRBV6-1 ASSERASGSRYEQY
TRBV6-5 ASSTGTGRTDTQY
TRBV7-2 ASSLDHSYEQY
TRBV15 ATSRDRVTGELF
TRBV28 ASSGTGKGNIQY
TRBV28 ASSFNRAGDGYT
TRBV15 ATSTYVDSGNTIY
TRBV2 ASSYTGALVNTIY
TRBV27 ASSSPLRTSGRARGTDTQY
TRBV15 ATSPSGTTQETQY
TRBV9 ASSALTGYTDTQY
TRBV7-2 ASSLDYGTQY
TRBV11-2 ASSLGSGPYNEQF
TRBV24-1 ATSEAGSGGRETQY
TRBV7-2 ASSSWLNTEAF